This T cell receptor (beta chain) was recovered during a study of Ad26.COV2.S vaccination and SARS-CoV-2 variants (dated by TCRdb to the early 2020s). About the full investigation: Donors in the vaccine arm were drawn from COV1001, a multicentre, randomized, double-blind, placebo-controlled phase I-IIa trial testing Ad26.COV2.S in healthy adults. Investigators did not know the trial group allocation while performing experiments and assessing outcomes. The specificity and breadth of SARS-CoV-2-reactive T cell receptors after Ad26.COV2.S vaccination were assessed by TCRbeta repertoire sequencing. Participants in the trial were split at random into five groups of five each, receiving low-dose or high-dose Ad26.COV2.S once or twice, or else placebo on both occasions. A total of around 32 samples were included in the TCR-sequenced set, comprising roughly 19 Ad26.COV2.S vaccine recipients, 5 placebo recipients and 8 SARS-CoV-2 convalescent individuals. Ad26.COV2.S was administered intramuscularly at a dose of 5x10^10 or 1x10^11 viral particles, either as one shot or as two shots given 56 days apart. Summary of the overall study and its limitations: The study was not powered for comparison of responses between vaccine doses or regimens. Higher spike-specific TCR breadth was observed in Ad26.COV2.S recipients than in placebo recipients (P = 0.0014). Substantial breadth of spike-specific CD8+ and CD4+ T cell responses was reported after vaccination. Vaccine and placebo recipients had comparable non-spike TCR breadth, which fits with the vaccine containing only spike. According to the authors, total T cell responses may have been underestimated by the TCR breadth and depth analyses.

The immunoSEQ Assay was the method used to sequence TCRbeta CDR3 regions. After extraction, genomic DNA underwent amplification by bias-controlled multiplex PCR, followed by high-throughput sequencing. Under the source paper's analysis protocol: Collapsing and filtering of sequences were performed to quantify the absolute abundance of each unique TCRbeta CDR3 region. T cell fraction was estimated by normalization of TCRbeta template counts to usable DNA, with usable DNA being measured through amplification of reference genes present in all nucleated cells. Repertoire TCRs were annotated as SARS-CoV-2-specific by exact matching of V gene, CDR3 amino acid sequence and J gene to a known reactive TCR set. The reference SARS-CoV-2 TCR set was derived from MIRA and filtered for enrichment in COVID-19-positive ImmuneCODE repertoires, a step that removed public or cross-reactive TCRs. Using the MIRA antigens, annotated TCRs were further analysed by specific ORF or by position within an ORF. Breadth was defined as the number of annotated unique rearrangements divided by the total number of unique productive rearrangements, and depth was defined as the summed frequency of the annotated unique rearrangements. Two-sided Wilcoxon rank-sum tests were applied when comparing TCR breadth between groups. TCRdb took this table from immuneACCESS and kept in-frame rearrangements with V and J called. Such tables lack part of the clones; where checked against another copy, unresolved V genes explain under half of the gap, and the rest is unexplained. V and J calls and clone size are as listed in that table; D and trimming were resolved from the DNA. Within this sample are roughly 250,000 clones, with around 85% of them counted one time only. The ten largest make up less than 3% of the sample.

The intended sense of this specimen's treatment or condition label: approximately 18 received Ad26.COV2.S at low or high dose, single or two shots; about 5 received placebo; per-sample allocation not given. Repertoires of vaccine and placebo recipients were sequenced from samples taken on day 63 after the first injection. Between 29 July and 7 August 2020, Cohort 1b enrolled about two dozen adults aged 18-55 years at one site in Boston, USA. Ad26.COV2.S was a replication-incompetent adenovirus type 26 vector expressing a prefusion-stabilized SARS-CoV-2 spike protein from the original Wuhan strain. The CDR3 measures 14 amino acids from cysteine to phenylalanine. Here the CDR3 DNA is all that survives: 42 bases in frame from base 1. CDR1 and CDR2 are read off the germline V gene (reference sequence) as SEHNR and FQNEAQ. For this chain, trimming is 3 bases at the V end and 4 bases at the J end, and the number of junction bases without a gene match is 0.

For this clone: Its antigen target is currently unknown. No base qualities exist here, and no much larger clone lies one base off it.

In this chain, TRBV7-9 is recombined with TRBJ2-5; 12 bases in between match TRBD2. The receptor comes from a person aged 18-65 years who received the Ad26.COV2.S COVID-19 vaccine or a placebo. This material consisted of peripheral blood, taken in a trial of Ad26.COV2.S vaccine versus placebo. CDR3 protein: CASSLTSGGETQYF. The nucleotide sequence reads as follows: TGTGCCAGCAGCTTGACTAGCGGGGGAGAGACCCAGTACTTC. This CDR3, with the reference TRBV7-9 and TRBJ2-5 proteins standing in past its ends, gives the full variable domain DTGVSQNPRHKITKRGQNVTFRCDPISEHNRLYWYRQTLGQGPEFLTYFQNEAQLEKSRLLSDRFSAERPKGSFSTLEIQRTEQGDSAMYLCASSLTSGGETQYFGPGTRLLVL.